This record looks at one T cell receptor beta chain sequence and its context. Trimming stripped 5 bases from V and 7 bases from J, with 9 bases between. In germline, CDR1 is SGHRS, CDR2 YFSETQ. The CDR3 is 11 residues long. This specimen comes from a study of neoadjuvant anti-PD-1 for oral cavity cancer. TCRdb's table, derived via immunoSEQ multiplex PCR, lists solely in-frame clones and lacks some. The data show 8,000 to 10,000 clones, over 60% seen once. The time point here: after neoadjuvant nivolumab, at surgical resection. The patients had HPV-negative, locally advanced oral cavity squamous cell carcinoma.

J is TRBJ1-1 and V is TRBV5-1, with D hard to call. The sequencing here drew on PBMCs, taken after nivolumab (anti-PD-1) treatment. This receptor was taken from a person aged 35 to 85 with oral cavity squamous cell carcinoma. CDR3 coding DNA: TGCGCCAGCAGAAGCGAGGATGAAGCTTTCTTT. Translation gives CASRSEDEAFF. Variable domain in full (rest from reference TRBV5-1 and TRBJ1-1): KAGVTQTPRYLIKTRGQQVTLSCSPISGHRSVSWYQQTPGQGLQFLFEYFSETQRNKGNFPGRFSGRQFSNSRSEMNVSTLELGDSALYLCASRSEDEAFFGQGTRLTVV.